Each of the 24 T cell receptor beta chains below was sequenced from the same sample in a study of blood T cell repertoires in COVID-19. The repertoire was sequenced with immunoSEQ multiplex PCR; TCRdb's copy has only in-frame clones and lacks some. The table records 100,000 or so clones, nearly 90% of them present only once. The specimen was peripheral blood. The receptors here all came from a woman aged 55 to 70 with acute or convalescent COVID-19.

The J gene is TRBJ1-1, the V gene TRBV13; D is unclear. The CDR3 sequence is 15 residues long. V was clipped by 6 bases and J by 6 bases, with 20 bases between them. Germline values: CDR1 PRHDT, CDR2 FYEKMQ (reference sequence). CDR3 residues: CASRANRGPRSEAFF. CDR3 DNA: TGTGCCAGCAGGGCTAACAGAGGGCCCAGGTCTGAAGCTTTCTTT.

There are a few counts of this clone. The chain links TRBV5-4 to TRBJ2-3; the match to TRBD2 covers 9 bases. The junction had 3 bases not matched to a gene; V was cut back by 5 bases and J by 2 bases. Per the germline V gene, CDR1 is SGHNT and CDR2 is YYREEE (reference sequence). This CDR3 contains 14 residues. CDR3 DNA sequence: TGTGCCAGCAGTGTAGCGGGAGCCACAGATACGCAGTATTTT. The encoded protein is CASSVAGATDTQYF.

V and J are TRBV9 and TRBJ2-3; D unresolved. V shed 4 bases and J shed 2 bases, with 11 bases lying between them. The V gene's germline CDR1 is SGDLS and CDR2 YYNGEE. The CDR3 runs 14 residues. As DNA, the CDR3 is TGTGCCAGCAGCCCGCGTAGTACCACAGATACGCAGTATTTT. Translation: CASSPRSTTDTQYF.

The chain couples TRBV7-9 to TRBJ1-4; no definite D call. Deletions cut 1 base from V and 3 bases from J, with 9 bases between. The CDR3 is made up of 15 amino acids. Germline V CDR1 and CDR2: SEHNR, FQNEAQ (reference sequence). The CDR3 bases are TGTGCCAGCAGCTTAGACGGCGGCTCTAATGAAAAACTGTTTTTT. Protein product: CASSLDGGSNEKLFF.

This clone was found once. The chain combines TRBV6-5 with TRBJ1-1; D call uncertain. Trimming stripped 11 bases from V and 4 bases from J, with 20 bases between. This CDR3 contains 14 residues. Germline V CDR1 and CDR2: MNHEY, SVGAGI. CDR3 bases: TGTGCCGGCCGGGGAGGGTTCGGGTTCACTGAAGCTTTCTTT. It specifies CAGRGGFGFTEAFF.

The V and J genes are TRBV12-2 and TRBJ1-1. TRBV12-2 is a pseudogene locus. The CDR3 runs 16 residues. The CDR3 region has the DNA TGTGCAAGTCGCTTAGTCGACGGAGTAATGAACACTGAAGCTTTCTTT. Amino acid sequence: CASRLVDGVMNTEAFF.

This chain uses TRBV6-5 with TRBJ1-5; 8 positions match TRBD1. The CDR3 extends over 14 amino acids. The V gene end was trimmed by 5 bases and the J gene end by 7 bases; junction bases not matched to a gene: 7. Germline CDR1 is MNHEY and CDR2 is SVGAGI. In DNA form, the CDR3 reads TGTGCCAGCAGTCGTGGGACAGGAAAACAGCCCCAGCATTTT. It specifies CASSRGTGKQPQHF.

The genes are TRBV5-1 and TRBJ1-6, with D possibly TRBD1 on 5 matching bases. The CDR3 has 15 amino acids. Germline CDR1 is SGHRS and CDR2 is YFSETQ. V was clipped by 0 bases and J by 14 bases, with 18 bases between them. The CDR3 spells CASSLGGDSGGSLHF. The CDR3 bases are TGCGCCAGCAGCTTGGGAGGGGACTCGGGGGGGTCCCTCCACTTT.

This sequence joins TRBV18 and TRBJ2-7; 9 bases align to TRBD1. From germline, CDR1 is KGHSH and CDR2 LQKENI. J was trimmed by 6 bases and V by 6 bases; bases with no gene match: 9. The CDR3 spans 14 residues. The DNA for the CDR3 is TGTGCCAGCTCGCGGACAGGGGATCGGGGCGAGCAGTACTTC. This codes for CASSRTGDRGEQYF.

The rearrangement joins TRBV18 to TRBJ2-1; 11 nucleotides align to TRBD2. The CDR3 covers 15 residues. The J segment lost 6 bases and the V segment lost 5 bases, leaving 6 bases of the junction unmatched. Germline values: CDR1 KGHSH, CDR2 LQKENI. CDR3 loop: CASSTLAGGTNEQFF. DNA for the CDR3: TGTGCCAGCTCAACGTTAGCGGGAGGGACCAATGAGCAGTTCTTC.

Note on this clone: Relative to the germline gene, one junction end is altered; a read error may explain this. The chain carries TRBV5-6 and TRBJ1-2; D may be TRBD1 (6 bases). Germline CDR1 SGHDT, CDR2 YYEEEE. The CDR3 length is 12 residues. The CDR3 DNA reads as TGTGCCAGCAGCTCTGGACAGTCCACCGCCTCCTTC. Protein: CASSSGQSTASF.

The V gene is TRBV12-3 or TRBV12-4, the J gene TRBJ1-1; D not resolved. Between the trimmed V and J ends, which lost 7 bases and 0 bases, there was a span of 6 bases. The CDR3 runs 12 residues. Here the CDR3 DNA reads TGTGCCAGCACGGTAATGAACACTGAAGCTTTCTTT. Translated, it gives CASTVMNTEAFF.

The chain employs TRBV24-1 and TRBJ2-2; possibly TRBD1 for D (6 bases). The germline V gene has CDR1 KGHDR and CDR2 SFDVKD. This CDR3 is 15 amino acids long. Between the trimmed V and J ends, which lost 9 bases and 6 bases, there was a span of 19 bases. This CDR3 reads CATSTGMGRSGELFF. CDR3 coding DNA: TGTGCCACCTCTACAGGGATGGGTAGATCCGGGGAGCTGTTTTTT.

V is TRBV10-3 and J is TRBJ2-3; 7 bases match TRBD2. Germline V gives CDR1 ENHRY, CDR2 SYGVKD. This CDR3 region has 13 residues. V gave up 11 bases and J gave up 0 bases; unmatched junction bases: 5. DNA of the CDR3: TGTGCCGCCTCTAGCGGTAGCACAGATACGCAGTATTTT. Its translation is CAASSGSTDTQYF.

This chain joins TRBV18 and TRBJ1-5; D perhaps matches TRBD1 (5 bases). Trimming pared 3 bases from V and 5 bases from J, leaving 14 bases between. Germline V gene lookup returns CDR1 KGHSH and CDR2 LQKENI. The CDR3 sequence is 15 residues long. This CDR3 reads CASSPLGGNDQPQHF. The DNA for the CDR3 is TGTGCCAGCTCACCCCTCGGGGGGAACGATCAGCCCCAGCATTTT.

This clone was found once. This chain uses TRBV30 with TRBJ1-5; the match to TRBD1 covers 8 bases. CDR3 length equals 14 residues. V trimming: 1 base; J trimming: 6 bases; junction bases outside the gene matches: 5. Looked up from germline, CDR1 is GTSNPN and CDR2 is SVGIG (reference sequence). The CDR3, as DNA: TGTGCCTGGAGTGGGGACAGGCGCGGTCAGCCCCAGCATTTT. Residues: CAWSGDRRGQPQHF.

The gene calls are TRBV6-5 and TRBJ2-3, with 12 positions matching TRBD2. V was clipped by 7 bases and J by 1 base; unmatched bases: 3. Germline V CDR1 and CDR2: MNHEY, SVGAGI. This CDR3 has 15 residues. In DNA, the CDR3 is TGTGCCAGCAATCGACTAGCGGGAGGCACAGATACGCAGTATTTT. Translation: CASNRLAGGTDTQYF.

The V and J genes are TRBV5-1 and TRBJ2-7; 9 nucleotides agree with TRBD1. J lost 2 bases, V lost 6 bases, and 6 bases had no gene match. This CDR3 is built from 14 residues. The germline gives CDR1 SGHRS, CDR2 YFSETQ. CDR3: CASKLGQGPYEQYF. CDR3 coding DNA: TGCGCCAGCAAATTGGGACAGGGTCCCTACGAGCAGTACTTC.

This clone was counted once. V and J are TRBV7-9 and TRBJ2-1; TRBD2 matches 8 bases. The CDR3 is 17 residues long. The germline CDR1 and CDR2 sequences are SEHNR and FQNEAQ (reference sequence). Trimming removed 3 bases from V and 5 bases from J; junction bases left unmatched: 12. This CDR3 is CASSLSTAGAFDNEQFF. CDR3 nucleotide sequence: TGTGCCAGCAGCTTGAGTACAGCGGGAGCATTCGACAATGAGCAGTTCTTC.

This clone was observed a single time. The chain links TRBV19 to TRBJ2-1, with 7 bases that match TRBD2. The V and J ends lost 5 bases and 6 bases, in that order; junction bases with no gene match: 7. Germline CDR1 is LNHDA and CDR2 is SQIVND (reference sequence). The CDR3 totals 14 residues. The CDR3 spells CASSLGRPLNEQFF. The CDR3 DNA sequence: TGTGCCAGTAGTCTCGGGAGGCCCCTCAATGAGCAGTTCTTC.

This clone is a singleton in its sample. The rearrangement joins TRBV19 to TRBJ1-6; tentatively, D is TRBD1 (5 bases). The CDR3 spans 15 residues. CDR1 LNHDA and CDR2 SQIVND come from the germline V gene (reference sequence). V was clipped by 4 bases and J by 5 bases, with 12 bases between them. The CDR3 region is CASSRSPGDNSPLHF. The CDR3 nucleotides read TGTGCCAGTAGTAGGAGCCCGGGGGATAATTCACCCCTCCACTTT.

V and J are TRBV28 and TRBJ2-4, with D uncertain. Trimming stripped 8 bases from V and 1 base from J, with 12 bases between. The germline V gene encodes CDR1 MDHEN and CDR2 SYDVKM. The CDR3 runs 14 residues. The CDR3 is CASFGSEAKNIQYF. CDR3 nucleotide sequence: TGTGCCAGCTTCGGGTCTGAGGCCAAAAACATTCAGTACTTC.

In its sample, this clone was seen a few times. CDR3 protein: CASSESVLAGVMYF. The CDR3 coding sequence is TGCGCCAGCAGTGAGTCGGTACTAGCGGGAGTGATGTATTTT. The J gene is TRBJ2-3, the V gene TRBV10-1, with 11 positions matching TRBD2. This CDR3 contains 14 residues. The ends lost 0 bases at V and 14 bases at J; junction bases unmatched: 7. Germline CDR1 and CDR2: WNHNN and SYGVQD (reference sequence).

This clone was observed once. The rearrangement links TRBV10-3 to TRBJ2-1; D is possibly TRBD2 (6 bases). Germline CDR1 is ENHRY and CDR2 is SYGVKD. This CDR3 region has 13 residues. V shed 3 bases and J shed 7 bases, with 10 bases lying between them. CDR3 sequence reads: CAISEGRENEQFF. Written as DNA, the CDR3 is TGTGCCATCAGTGAAGGACGGGAGAATGAGCAGTTCTTC.